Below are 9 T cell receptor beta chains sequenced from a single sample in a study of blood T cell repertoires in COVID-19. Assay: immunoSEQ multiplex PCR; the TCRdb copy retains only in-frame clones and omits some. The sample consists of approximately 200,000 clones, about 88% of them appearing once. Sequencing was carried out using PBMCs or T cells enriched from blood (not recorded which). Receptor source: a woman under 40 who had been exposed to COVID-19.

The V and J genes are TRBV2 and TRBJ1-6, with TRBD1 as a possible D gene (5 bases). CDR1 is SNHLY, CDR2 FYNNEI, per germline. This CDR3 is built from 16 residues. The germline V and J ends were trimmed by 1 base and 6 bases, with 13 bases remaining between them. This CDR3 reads CASSEVGGVGNSPLHF. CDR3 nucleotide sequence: TGTGCCAGCAGTGAAGTGGGGGGGGTTGGTAATTCACCCCTCCACTTT. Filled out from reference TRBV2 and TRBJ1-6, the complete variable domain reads EPEVTQTPSHQVTQMGQEVILRCVPISNHLYFYWYRQILGQKVEFLVSFYNNEISEKSEIFDDQFSVERPDGSNFTLKIRSTKLEDSAMYFCASSEVGGVGNSPLHFGNGTRLTVT.

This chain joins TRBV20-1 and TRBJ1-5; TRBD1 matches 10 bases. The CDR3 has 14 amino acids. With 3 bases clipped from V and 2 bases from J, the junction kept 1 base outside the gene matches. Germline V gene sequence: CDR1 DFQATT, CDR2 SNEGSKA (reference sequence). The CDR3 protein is CSASGTGGNQPQHF. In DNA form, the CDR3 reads TGCAGTGCTAGTGGGACAGGGGGCAATCAGCCCCAGCATTTT.

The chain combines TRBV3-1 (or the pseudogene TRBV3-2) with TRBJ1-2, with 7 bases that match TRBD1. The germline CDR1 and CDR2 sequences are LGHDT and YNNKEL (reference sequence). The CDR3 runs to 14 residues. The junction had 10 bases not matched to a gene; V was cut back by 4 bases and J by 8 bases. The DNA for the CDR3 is TGTGCCAGCAGCCTCGGGACAGATTTATTAGGCTACACCTTC. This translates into CASSLGTDLLGYTF.

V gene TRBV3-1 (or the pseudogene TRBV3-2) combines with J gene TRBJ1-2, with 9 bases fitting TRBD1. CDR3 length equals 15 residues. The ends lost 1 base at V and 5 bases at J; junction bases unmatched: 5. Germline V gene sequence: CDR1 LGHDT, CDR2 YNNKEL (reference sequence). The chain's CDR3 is CASSQGTGVGYGYTF. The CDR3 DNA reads TGTGCCAGCAGCCAAGGGACAGGGGTAGGGTATGGCTACACCTTC.

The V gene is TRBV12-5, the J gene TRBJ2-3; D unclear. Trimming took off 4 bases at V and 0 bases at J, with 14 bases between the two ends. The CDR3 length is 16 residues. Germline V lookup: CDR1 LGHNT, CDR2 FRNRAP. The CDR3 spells CASGWRSGLSTDTQYF. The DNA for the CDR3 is TGTGCTAGTGGTTGGCGATCAGGATTAAGCACAGATACGCAGTATTTT.

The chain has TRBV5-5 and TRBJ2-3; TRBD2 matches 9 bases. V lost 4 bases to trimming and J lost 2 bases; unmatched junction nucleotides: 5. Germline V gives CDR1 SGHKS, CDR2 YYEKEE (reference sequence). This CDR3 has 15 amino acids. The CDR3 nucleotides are TGTGCCAGCAGCGAAGCGGGGGGTTCCACAGATACGCAGTATTTT. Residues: CASSEAGGSTDTQYF.

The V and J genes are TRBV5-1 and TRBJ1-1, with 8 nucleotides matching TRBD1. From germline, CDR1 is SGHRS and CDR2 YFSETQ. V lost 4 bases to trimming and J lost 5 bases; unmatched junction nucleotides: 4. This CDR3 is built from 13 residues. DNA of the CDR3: TGCGCCAGCAGCCCGACAGGGGCGACTGAAGCTTTCTTT. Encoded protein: CASSPTGATEAFF. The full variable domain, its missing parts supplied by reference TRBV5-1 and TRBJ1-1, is KAGVTQTPRYLIKTRGQQVTLSCSPISGHRSVSWYQQTPGQGLQFLFEYFSETQRNKGNFPGRFSGRQFSNSRSEMNVSTLELGDSALYLCASSPTGATEAFFGQGTRLTVV.

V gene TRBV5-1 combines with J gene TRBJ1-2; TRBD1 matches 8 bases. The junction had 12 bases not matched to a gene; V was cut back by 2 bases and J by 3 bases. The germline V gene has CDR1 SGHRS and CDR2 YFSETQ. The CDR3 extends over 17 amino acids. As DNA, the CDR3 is TGCGCCAGCAGCTTCGGATTAGGGCGACAGGGGCACTATGGCTACACCTTC. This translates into CASSFGLGRQGHYGYTF.

CDR3 DNA sequence: TGTGCCAGCAGCCCATTACTGGGACAGGGGGATTATGGCTACACCTTC. Encoded protein: CASSPLLGQGDYGYTF. The V gene is TRBV4-2, the J gene TRBJ1-2; 11 nucleotides match TRBD1. CDR3 length: 16 amino acids. The germline V gene encodes CDR1 LGHNA and CDR2 YNFKEQ. Unmatched junction bases numbered 9, after V lost 4 bases and J lost 5 bases.